What follows describes a single T cell receptor (beta chain). It lacks a known antigen. Per-base quality was not reported, and no clone a single base away is much larger than it. TCR CDR3 regions were amplified from genomic DNA by multiplex PCR using the deep immunoSEQ assay. Extracted genomic DNA from each cell subset was distributed evenly across all wells of several immunoSEQ 96-well plates, and each plate was treated as a replicate. For sorted subsets, approximately 190 ng genomic DNA, equal to tens of thousands of T cell genomes, was loaded into each replicate PCR. The purified libraries were quantified using a Qubit 3.0 fluorometer, sized with a Bioanalyzer 2100, and then quantified again using the KAPA Library Quantification kit. Each immunoSEQ 96-well plate was sequenced on its own single-read 150-cycle Illumina NextSeq 550 flow cell. The paper's data handling went like this. Because only junctional sequences without quality scores were contained in the immunoSEQ output, filtering matching that applied to full-length reads could not be performed. To assign V/J genes and CDR3, sequences were annotated against IMGT germline references using PyIR, a Python wrapper for IgBLAST v1.9. Reads were filtered out if the reads had weak V/J assignments (E-value above 1e-6), no CDR3, stop codons, out-of-frame junctions, or ambiguous translated residues. V3J clonotypes were defined by identical inferred V gene, J gene, and CDR3 amino acid sequence. Percentage overlap between repertoires was computed as shared unique clonotypes divided by the size of the smaller repertoire. Three approaches were used to assess repertoire richness: RTK rarefaction, the Chao1 estimator, and Recon v2.1 estimates of unobserved clonotypes. Generation probabilities for all TCRbeta clonotypes obtained by the gDNA method from a handful of donors were computed using OLGA. TCRdb took this table from immuneACCESS and kept in-frame rearrangements with V and J called. Such tables lack part of the clones; where checked against another copy, unresolved V genes explain under half of the gap, and the rest is unexplained. V, J and clone size are those of that table, while D and trimming were read from the DNA. The sample table records under 2,500,000 clones; approximately 94% of these occur just once. The ten biggest clones cover roughly 0.13% of the sample.

These data originate in a study of shared clonotypes between healthy human individuals (dated by TCRdb to 2018 to 2020). Some background on the complete study: Three men and two women, aged 18 to 49 years, made up the cohort. Libraries were prepared and TCR repertoires were sequenced by different laboratories using diverse techniques, in order to increase sequencing depth and limit assay-specific biases. Between about 0.94 and 8.9 billion PBMCs per donor were obtained by leukapheresis. The study deeply sequenced blood TCR repertoires of five healthy adults to estimate repertoire size and the extent of clonotype sharing between individuals. Per donor, three plates each were used for CD4 naive and CD4 memory, two for CD8 naive, and one for CD8 memory.

As encoded in the germline V gene, CDR1 is SGHRS while CDR2 is YFSETQ. Ends trimmed: V by 4 bases, J by 4 bases; bases unmatched to a gene: 7. The CDR3 holds 15 amino acids from the cysteine to the phenylalanine. Only the CDR3 portion is preserved as DNA: 45 bases, with reading frame beginning at the first base. What the research found in general, with its limitations: Sampling was restricted to blood, and TCR repertoires in tissue are likely to differ from TCR repertoires in blood. Naive subsets generally had larger estimated clonotype richness than memory subsets did. Across a handful of donors, about 5% of naive CD4, more than 3% of naive CD8, 2.3% of memory CD4, and 0.4% to 0.45% of memory CD8 clonotypes were shared. Pairwise subsampling led to the expectation that sequencing depth would affect the degree of clonotype sharing among donors. Even with the large sequencing depth, rarefaction of the sorted-subset datasets indicated that sequencing was incomplete. Higher generation probabilities were observed for clonotypes shared by all four sorted-subset donors than for non-shared clonotypes. The genetic and exposure-history diversity represented was limited by the small number of donors.

The donors were healthy, HIV-negative adults who had no recently reported acute infections or vaccinations. All donors were Caucasian adults living in Nashville, Tennessee, USA. CD4+ T cells were enriched by magnetic negative selection; naive cells were then positively selected on CD45RA, and the negative fraction formed the memory subset. After blood collection by leukapheresis, PBMCs were isolated using Ficoll-Histopaque density gradient centrifugation and then cryopreserved in the vapor phase of liquid nitrogen. Analytical flow cytometry was used to check the purity and quantity of each magnetically sorted T cell population. From each sorted fraction, genomic DNA was isolated and quantified by UV absorbance on a Nanodrop 2000c.

The clonotype originates from a man aged 18 to 30 in good health. What was sequenced was naive CD4+ T cells sorted from blood. Read against the paper, the sample's cell subset or site label means: CD45RA+ positively selected. Recombination linked TRBV5-1 to TRBJ2-1, and 8 bases in between align with TRBD1. The DNA is as follows: TGCGCCAGCAGCGTGGGGACAGGACTTTACAATGAGCAGTTCTTC. The translation is CASSVGTGLYNEQFF.